The 4 T cell receptor beta chains in this list originate from one sample, sequenced in a study of patients and donors after allogeneic stem cell transplantation. One entry per CDR3 protein, called by TCRdb with MiXCR from the RT-PCR reads. Of roughly 880,000 distinct CDR3 sequences in the sample, under 20% were seen once. Sequences were obtained from blood, either unsorted or a sorted T cell fraction (not recorded which). These receptors were obtained from a human donor who was either an allogeneic HSCT recipient or a stem cell or donor lymphocyte infusion donor (not recorded which). It is not recorded whose cells these are; they may come from a transplant donor.

This clonotype occurred a few times. The CDR3 protein is CASSSSGTVNTGELFF. For the CDR3, the DNA is TGTGCCAGCAGTTCATCCGGGACAGTGAACACCGGGGAGCTGTTTTTT. The rearrangement joins TRBV27 to TRBJ2-2; 7 positions agree with TRBD1. The junction had 6 bases not matched to a gene; V was cut back by 4 bases and J by 1 base. The CDR3 sequence is 16 residues long. Germline CDR1 and CDR2: MNHEY and SMNVEV (reference sequence).

This clonotype showed up just a few times. The V gene is TRBV11-1, the J gene TRBJ2-3, with 12 bases identical to TRBD2. The CDR3 spans 19 residues. CDR1 and CDR2 from the germline V gene are SGHAT and FQDESV (reference sequence). The V segment lost 2 bases and the J segment 0 bases; nucleotides outside the gene matches: 9. CDR3 nucleotide sequence: TGTGCCAGCAGCTTAAGTAGGCTAGCGGGGGGGCTGAGCACAGATACGCAGTATTTT. Protein: CASSLSRLAGGLSTDTQYF.

This clonotype was detected only a few times. This chain uses TRBV19 with TRBJ2-1; D is perhaps TRBD2 (5 bases). There are 14 residues in the CDR3. V dropped 5 bases and J dropped 9 bases, with 17 bases sitting between them. Germline values: CDR1 LNHDA, CDR2 SQIVND (reference sequence). This CDR3 is CASSYGIRRPEQFF. CDR3 in DNA: TGTGCCAGTAGTTACGGGATAAGACGTCCTGAGCAGTTCTTC.

This clonotype occurred a few times. This chain joins TRBV9 and TRBJ1-1; tentative D call: TRBD1 (6 bases). Germline values: CDR1 SGDLS, CDR2 YYNGEE. V lost 0 bases and J lost 1, with 13 bases in between. This CDR3 is built from 16 residues. The CDR3 region is CASSVDYGGPNTEAFF. The CDR3 DNA reads as TGTGCCAGCAGCGTAGATTATGGGGGCCCGAACACTGAAGCTTTCTTT.